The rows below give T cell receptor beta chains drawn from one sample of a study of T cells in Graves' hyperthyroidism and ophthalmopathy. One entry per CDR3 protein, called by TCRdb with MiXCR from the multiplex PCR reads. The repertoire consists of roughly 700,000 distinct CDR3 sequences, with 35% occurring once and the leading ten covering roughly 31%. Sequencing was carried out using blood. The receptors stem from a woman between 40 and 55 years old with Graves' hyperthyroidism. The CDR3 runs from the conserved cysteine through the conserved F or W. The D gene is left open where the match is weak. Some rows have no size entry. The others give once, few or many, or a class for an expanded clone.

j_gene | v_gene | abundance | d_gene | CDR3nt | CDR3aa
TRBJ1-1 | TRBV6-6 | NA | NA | TGTGCCAGCATTTCTGGACAGATGAACACTGAAGCTTTCTTT | CASISGQMNTEAFF
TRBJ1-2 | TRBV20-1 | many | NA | TGCAGTGCTAGGGTGGAGAATGAAGTGTTTGGCTACACCTTC | CSARVENEVFGYTF
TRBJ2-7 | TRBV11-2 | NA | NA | TGTGCCAGCAGCTTAGGCCCGTTTGCCTACGAGCAGTACTTC | CASSLGPFAYEQYF
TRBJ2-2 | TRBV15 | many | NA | TGTGCCACCAGCCAAGACCGGGGGCCGGTGACCGGGGAGCTGTTTTTT | CATSQDRGPVTGELFF
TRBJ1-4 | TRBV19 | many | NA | TGTGCCAGTAAAGGGGAAAAGGTCTGGGAAAAACTGTTTTTT | CASKGEKVWEKLFF
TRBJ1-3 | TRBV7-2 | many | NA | TGTGCCAGCAGCTTACGGCCGACGATTGGAAACACCATATATTTT | CASSLRPTIGNTIYF
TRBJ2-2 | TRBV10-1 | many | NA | TGCGCCAGCGGAGCGGGCACCGGGGAGCTGTTTTTT | CASGAGTGELFF
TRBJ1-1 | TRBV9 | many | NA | TGTGCCAGCAGCCCCCATAGTGTGAACACTGAAGCTTTCTTT | CASSPHSVNTEAFF
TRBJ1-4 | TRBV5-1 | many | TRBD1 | TGCGCCAGCACCGACAGGGCGTCAGAAAAACTGTTTTTT | CASTDRASEKLFF
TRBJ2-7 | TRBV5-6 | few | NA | TGTGCCAGCAGCTTTAGACAGCGCTCCTACGAGCAGTACTTC | CASSFRQRSYEQYF
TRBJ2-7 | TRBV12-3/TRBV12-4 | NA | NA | TGTGCCAGCACCTCCCGCCCGGGCAGGCCATTCCACGAGCAGTACTTC | CASTSRPGRPFHEQYF
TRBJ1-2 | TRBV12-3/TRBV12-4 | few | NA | TGTGCCAGCAGTTTATACGGCAGGGGCTATGGCTACACCTTC | CASSLYGRGYGYTF
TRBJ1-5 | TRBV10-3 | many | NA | TGTGCCATCAGCCAGGGTGATAGCAATCAGCCCCAGCATTTT | CAISQGDSNQPQHF
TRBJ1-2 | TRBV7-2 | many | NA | TGTGCCAGCAGCCCGGCGTCCGCTAACTATGGCTACACCTTC | CASSPASANYGYTF
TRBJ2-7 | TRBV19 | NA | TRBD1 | TGTGCCTGGAGCCCAGGACAGGGAAGGGGGTCCTACGAGCAGTACTTC | CAWSPGQGRGSYEQYF
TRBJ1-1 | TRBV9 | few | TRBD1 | TGTGCCAGCAGTCTTCCCGGGACAGGTAACACTGAAGCTTTCTTT | CASSLPGTGNTEAFF